The sequence of this TCR beta chain was determined in a study of CD4+ T cells in melanoma (dated by TCRdb to 2022 to 2024). A note on the overall study: The study examined neoantigen-specific CD4+ T cells in human melanoma. Results the study describes overall, beyond this receptor: Neoantigen-specific CD4+ T cells in melanoma were reported to show diverse differentiation states. The report described a correlation between neoantigen-specific CD4+ T cells and the function of CD8+ T cells, macrophages and B cells.

Libraries were constructed by the immunoSEQ multiplex PCR assay. The clones in this table, taken by TCRdb from immuneACCESS, are in-frame only. Not every clone is retained; where verified, under half of the shortfall comes from an unresolved V gene, and the cause of the rest is unknown. Recorded for this sample are roughly 150,000 clones; 80% to 95% of them occurred a single time. Over 1.5% of the sample rests with the top ten. Looking up the germline V gene yields CDR1 SGHDT and CDR2 YYEEEE. From cysteine to phenylalanine, the CDR3 is 14 amino acids long. Only the CDR3 region is kept as DNA, spanning 42 bases read in frame from base 1. Trimming takes 0 bases from V and 0 bases from J, and the germline ends sit 6 bases apart. Details on this clone: What this receptor recognizes is not known. No base-level quality is on record; no much larger clone is a single base apart.

The donors were melanoma patients. This sequence was found in a human donor with melanoma. The rearrangement combines TRBV5-6 with TRBJ1-1; the D gene is not confidently resolved. The sequenced DNA: TGTGCCAGCAGCTTGGCCCGTTTGAACACTGAAGCTTTCTTT. Its coded protein is CASSLARLNTEAFF.